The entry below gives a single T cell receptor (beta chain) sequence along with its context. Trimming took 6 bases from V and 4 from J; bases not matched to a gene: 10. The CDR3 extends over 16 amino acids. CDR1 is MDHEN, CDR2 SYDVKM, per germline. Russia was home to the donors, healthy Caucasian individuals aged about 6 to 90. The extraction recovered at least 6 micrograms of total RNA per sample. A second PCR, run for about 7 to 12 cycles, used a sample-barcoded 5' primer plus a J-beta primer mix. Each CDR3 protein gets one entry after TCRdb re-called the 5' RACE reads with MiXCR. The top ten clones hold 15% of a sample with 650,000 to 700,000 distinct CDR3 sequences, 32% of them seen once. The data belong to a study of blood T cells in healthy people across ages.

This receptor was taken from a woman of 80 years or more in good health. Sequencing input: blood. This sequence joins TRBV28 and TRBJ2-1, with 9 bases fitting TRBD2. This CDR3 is CASRVTSGGLYNEQFF. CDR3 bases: TGTGCCAGCAGGGTGACTAGCGGAGGTCTTTACAATGAGCAGTTCTTC.